This TCR beta chain was retrieved from a study of blood T cells in healthy people across ages. Details on this clonotype: Its antigen is not identified.

Study-level points and caveats: There was no known CMV status for donors, so expanded clonotype changes were possibly confounded. Per million T cells, the diversity of TCR beta decreased roughly linearly as age advanced.

Together with a sample-barcoded 5' primer, a J-beta primer mix was included in a second PCR lasting roughly 6 to 12 cycles. Every cDNA molecule bore a tag from a template-switch adaptor containing 12 random nucleotides. One entry per CDR3 protein results from TCRdb running MiXCR on the 5' RACE reads. The table includes 550,000 to 700,000 distinct CDR3 sequences, about 26% detected once. The sample was blood. The sequence came from a woman aged 70 to 79 in good health.

This CDR3 is CSVVGRANEKLFF. The DNA of the CDR3 is TGCAGCGTTGTGGGTAGGGCTAATGAAAAACTGTTTTTT. The V call is TRBV29-1, the J call TRBJ1-4; D gene ambiguous. The V gene's germline CDR1 is SQVTM and CDR2 ANQGSEA. The CDR3 has 13 amino acids. Trimming removed 4 bases at V and 3 bases at J, with 9 bases between.